This T cell receptor beta chain was observed in a study of blood T cell repertoires in COVID-19. Authors' processing steps: By means of reference gene primer amplification, nucleated cell counts were estimated. Assay used: immunoSEQ multiplex PCR; TCRdb lists only in-frame clones, some missing. V and J calls and clone size are as listed in that table; D and trimming were resolved from the DNA. This sample has under 250,000 clones; 88% occur once, and the top ten carry 2.5% to 3%. This CDR3 has 14 residues. V gave up 4 bases and J gave up 5 bases; unmatched junction bases: 4. Germline V gene sequence: CDR1 MNHEY, CDR2 SVGAGI.

The gene calls are TRBV6-5 and TRBJ1-3; 8 bases agree with TRBD1. The sequenced sample consisted of peripheral blood. This clonotype was obtained from a woman in her sixties with acute or convalescent COVID-19. The CDR3 DNA is TGTGCCAGCAGTTTAGGACAGGGACGAAACACCATATATTTT. Translating gives CASSLGQGRNTIYF.